This T cell receptor (beta chain) is from a study of shared clonotypes between healthy human individuals (dated by TCRdb to the early 2020s). For the wider study: Three men and two women, aged 18 to 49 years, made up the cohort. For each donor, three plates each were used for CD4 naive and CD4 memory, two plates were used for CD8 naive, and one plate was used for CD8 memory. To estimate repertoire size and how much clonotype sharing occurs between individuals, the study deeply sequenced the blood TCR repertoires of roughly 5 healthy adults. Different laboratories and diverse techniques were used to prepare libraries and sequence TCR repertoires, to increase sequencing depth and limit assay-specific biases. Each donor's leukapheresis produced roughly between roughly 0.85 and 9.5 billion PBMCs. General findings and caveats noted by the study authors: Rarefaction of sorted-subset datasets indicated incomplete sequencing despite the large sequencing depth. Across four donors, approximately 5% of naive CD4, around 3.5% of naive CD8, 2.3% of memory CD4, and approximately 0.4% of memory CD8 clonotypes were shared. Only blood was sampled, and tissue TCR repertoires likely differ from those in blood. Based on pairwise subsampling, the degree of clonotype sharing among donors was expected to be affected by sequencing depth. Estimated clonotype richness was generally larger for naive than for memory subsets. The small number of donors limited the genetic and exposure-history diversity represented. Higher generation probabilities were observed for clonotypes shared by all four sorted-subset donors than for non-shared clonotypes.

Using the deep immunoSEQ assay, TCR CDR3 regions were amplified from genomic DNA by multiplex PCR. Extracted genomic DNA from each cell subset was distributed evenly across all wells of several immunoSEQ 96-well plates, and each plate was treated as a replicate. For sorted subsets, roughly 200 ng of genomic DNA, equivalent to 25,000 to 30,000 T cell genomes, went into each replicate PCR. Purified libraries were measured with a Qubit 3.0 fluorometer, size-checked on a Bioanalyzer 2100, and measured again with the KAPA Library Quantification kit. Every immunoSEQ 96-well plate was sequenced on a dedicated single-read 150-cycle Illumina NextSeq 550 flow cell. Concerning the study's data processing: Because the immunoSEQ output held only junctional sequences and lacked quality scores, the filtering could not match the filtering applied to full-length reads. Sequences were annotated with PyIR, a Python wrapper for IgBLAST v1.9, and V/J genes and CDR3 were assigned using IMGT germline references. Reads were filtered out if the reads had weak V/J assignments (E-value above 1e-6), no CDR3, stop codons, out-of-frame junctions, or ambiguous translated residues. V3J clonotypes were defined as sequences sharing the same inferred V gene, J gene, and CDR3 amino acid sequence. Percentage overlap between repertoires was calculated by dividing the number of shared unique clonotypes by the size of the smaller repertoire. Repertoire richness was assessed with RTK rarefaction, the Chao1 estimator, and Recon v2.1 estimates of unobserved clonotypes. For all TCRbeta clonotypes obtained by the gDNA method from a few donors, generation probabilities were computed with OLGA. TCRdb's version of the immuneACCESS table is confined to in-frame rearrangements and falls short of the full clone set. An unresolved V gene accounts for under half of the shortfall where checked; the remainder is of unknown origin. That table supplies the V and J calls and clone size; D and trimming were determined from the DNA. Here the sample has fewer than 130,000 clones; approximately 70% occur a single time. Around 25% of the sample is held by the ten biggest clonotypes.

About this clone itself: What this receptor recognizes is not known. Per-base quality was not reported, and no clone a single base away is much larger than it.

Donors were healthy HIV-negative adults with no recently reported acute infections or vaccinations. Only Caucasian adults living in Nashville, Tennessee, USA were represented among the donors. The CD8 memory samples were a combination of magnetically selected CD45RO+ cells and CCR7-negative CD45RA+ effector memory (TemRA) cells. Blood was obtained by leukapheresis, after which PBMCs were separated by Ficoll-Histopaque density gradient centrifugation and cryopreserved in liquid nitrogen vapor phase. Analytical flow cytometry was used to check the purity and quantity of every magnetically sorted T cell population. From each sorted fraction, genomic DNA was isolated and quantified by UV absorbance on a Nanodrop 2000c. The clonotype was recovered from a woman between 25 and 40 years old in good health. Sequenced: memory CD8+ T cells sorted from blood. This specimen's cell subset or site label, interpreted: CD45RO+ cells pooled with CCR7-negative TemRA cells.

In nucleotides, the sequence is TGTGCCAGTAGTCTCTGGACTAGCGATGAGCAGTTCTTC. Its product reads: CASSLWTSDEQFF. The chain is encoded by TRBV19 joined to TRBJ2-1; 9 nucleotides in the junction match TRBD2. For this chain, trimming is 5 bases at the V end and 8 bases at the J end, and the number of junction bases without a gene match is 4. Inclusive of the bounding cysteine and phenylalanine, the CDR3 is 13 residues long. The DNA shown is the 39-base CDR3, in frame from base 1. CDR1 and CDR2, looked up from the germline V gene (reference sequence), are LNHDA and SQIVND.